These 8 T cell receptor beta chains came from one sample sequenced in a study of T cells after yellow fever vaccination (dated by TCRdb to 2018 to 2020). The library was generated by 5' RACE. Sequencing took place on an Illumina NovaSeq 6000. TCRdb trimmed the raw reads at Q25, called clones with MiXCR and kept productive beta chains. Records with the same CDR3 protein are collapsed into one entry carrying the most frequent genes and DNA. This sample is represented by roughly 400,000 distinct CDR3 sequences; around 20% of them were singletons. The top ten clones comprise roughly 19% of the sample. This sample's treatment or condition label indicates: live attenuated yellow fever vaccine strain. This specimen consisted of PBMCs, obtained before the yellow fever booster vaccination. These receptors were collected from a man aged 18 to 29 who received the YFV17D yellow fever vaccine.

The chain employs TRBV11-2 and TRBJ2-1; TRBD2 matches 7 bases. V gave up 1 base and J gave up 4 bases; unmatched junction bases: 4. The CDR3 is made up of 15 amino acids. The germline gives CDR1 SGHAT, CDR2 FQNNGV. The CDR3 bases are TGTGCCAGCAGCTTAGGACTAGCTCAGTACAATGAGCAGTTCTTC. This sequence encodes CASSLGLAQYNEQFF.

This clonotype has at least ten counts. CDR3 sequence: CASRRGPQETQYF. The CDR3 nucleotides are TGTGCCAGCAGGCGGGGTCCGCAAGAGACCCAGTACTTC. The V gene is TRBV6-1, the J gene TRBJ2-5; maybe TRBD2 (6 bases). Trimming left V 6 bases short and J 2 bases short, with 10 bases between. Germline V CDR1 and CDR2: MNHNS, SASEGT. This CDR3 is 13 amino acids long.

This clonotype was recorded a few times. This chain links TRBV4-1 with TRBJ1-1; D is possibly TRBD1 (6 bases). The V gene's germline CDR1 is MGHRA and CDR2 YSYEKL. The CDR3 loop spans 12 amino acids. V lost 1 base, J lost 10 bases, and 10 bases lay in between. The CDR3 coding sequence is TGCGCCAGCAGCCAAGGCAACAGGGTAGCTTTCTTT. Translated: CASSQGNRVAFF.

A few counts support this clonotype. The chain uses TRBV24-1 and TRBJ2-5, with TRBD1 matching 11 bases. Germline trimming cut 3 bases from V and 3 bases from J; bases unmatched to any gene: 2. Per germline, CDR1 KGHDR and CDR2 SFDVKD. This CDR3 contains 15 residues. CDR3 DNA sequence: TGTGCCACCAGTGATCCGGGACAGGGGGAAGAGACCCAGTACTTC. It translates to CATSDPGQGEETQYF.

This clonotype was detected only a few times. In DNA form, the CDR3 reads TGTGCCAGCAGCCCGCGACAGGGTCTGCGATTCACTGAAGCTTTCTTT. It yields the protein CASSPRQGLRFTEAFF. This sequence joins TRBV6-2 or TRBV6-3 and TRBJ1-1; 7 nucleotides line up with TRBD1. Germline trimming cut 6 bases from V and 4 bases from J; bases unmatched to any gene: 14. The CDR3 extends over 16 amino acids. Germline CDR1 MNHEY, CDR2 SVGEGT.

This clonotype came up many times. The chain has TRBV20-1 and TRBJ1-1; the D is unclear. The germline gives CDR1 DFQATT, CDR2 SNEGSKA (reference sequence). The CDR3 consists of 12 residues. The V gene lost 4 bases and the J gene lost 1 base, with 7 bases spanning the gap. The CDR3: CSAIRTNTEAFF. CDR3 nucleotides: TGCAGTGCTATTCGGACGAACACTGAAGCTTTCTTT.

The table lists this clonotype with a few counts. The chain couples TRBV10-3 to TRBJ1-1, with D hard to call. With 0 bases removed from V and 1 base from J, the gap between germline ends came to 6 bases. This CDR3 contains 14 residues. Germline-derived CDR1 and CDR2 are ENHRY and SYGVKD. This CDR3 reads CAISESGWNTEAFF. The CDR3 DNA reads TGTGCCATCAGTGAGTCGGGGTGGAACACTGAAGCTTTCTTT.

This clonotype was counted a few times. This CDR3 reads CSARDLRHNTEAFF. The CDR3 region has the DNA TGCAGTGCTAGAGATCTCCGGCACAACACTGAAGCTTTCTTT. The gene calls are TRBV20-1 and TRBJ1-1; D not resolved. There are 14 residues in the CDR3. Germline CDR1 reads DFQATT; CDR2 reads SNEGSKA (reference sequence). With 0 bases removed from V and 2 bases from J, the gap between germline ends came to 10 bases.